These 10 T cell receptor beta chains came from one sample sequenced in a study of Tregs in tolerant kidney transplant recipients (dated by TCRdb to 2018 to 2020). Related donors were used in the transplants with nonmyeloablative bone marrow transplantation, and mixed chimerism was transient in the human trials. Receptor libraries were prepared by the immunoSEQ multiplex PCR assay. TCRdb mirrors the immuneACCESS table, restricted to in-frame sequences. Some clones are absent from its copies; in checked studies, under half trace to an unresolved V gene, and the reason for the others is unknown. The sample records more than 90,000 clones, roughly 93% of which are singletons. Jointly, the top ten make up roughly 1.5% of the sample. Here the sequenced sample was CD4+ T cells from blood (PBMCs), taken 12 months after the transplant. Receptor source: a human patient who received a combined kidney and bone marrow transplant. After transplantation, some T cells may belong to the graft donor instead of the recipient.

The chain carries TRBV14 and TRBJ2-5, with 7 bases matching TRBD2. The DNA end favors TRBJ2-7, so the J call may be wrong. The germline V gene encodes CDR1 SGHDN and CDR2 FVKESK. The CDR3 is made up of 16 amino acids. The CDR3 loop is CASSQFPREANYEQYF. CDR3 sequence (DNA): TGTGCCAGCAGCCAATTCCCACGGGAGGCAAACTACGAGCAGTACTTC.

The J gene is TRBJ2-3, the V gene TRBV7-3; 7 bases agree with TRBD2. V lost 8 bases and J lost 1; bases outside the gene matches: 3. The CDR3 contains 13 residues. The germline CDR1 and CDR2 sequences are SGHTA and FQGTGA. This CDR3 reads CASRGSGTDTQYF. The CDR3 DNA reads TGTGCCAGCCGCGGGAGTGGCACAGATACGCAGTATTTT.

This clone was seen just once. This chain links TRBV5-1 with TRBJ2-1, with 8 bases lining up with TRBD1. J gave up 1 base and V 3 bases, and 3 bases lay outside the gene matches. Germline V lookup: CDR1 SGHRS, CDR2 YFSETQ. There are 15 residues in the CDR3. The CDR3: CASSSGTGSYNEQFF. Written as DNA, the CDR3 is TGCGCCAGCAGCTCCGGGACAGGATCCTACAATGAGCAGTTCTTC.

The chain combines TRBV10-3 with TRBJ1-2; 12 nucleotides align to TRBD1. Looked up from germline, CDR1 is ENHRY and CDR2 is SYGVKD. The V gene end was trimmed by 8 bases and the J gene end by 5 bases; junction bases not matched to a gene: 3. This CDR3 contains 13 residues. The CDR3 nucleotides are TGTGCCATCGGGACAGGGGGCCCGTATGGCTACACCTTC. It encodes CAIGTGGPYGYTF.

The chain joins TRBV4-1 to TRBJ2-5; 7 positions agree with TRBD1. The V and J ends lost 6 bases and 4 bases, in that order; junction bases with no gene match: 23. CDR1 and CDR2 (germline): MGHRA, YSYEKL. This CDR3 is 19 amino acids long. For the CDR3, the DNA is TGCGCCAGCAGTCTTAGCAGCTTTTTTTCCGGACAGGCCAGAGAGACCCAGTACTTC. Its translation: CASSLSSFFSGQARETQYF.

This chain links TRBV7-3 with TRBJ1-3, with no clear D. V dropped 2 bases and J dropped 3 bases, with 5 bases sitting between them. The CDR3 has 13 amino acids. Germline V lookup: CDR1 SGHTA, CDR2 FQGTGA. The CDR3 reads CASSLSLGNTIYF. The CDR3 DNA sequence: TGTGCCAGCAGCTTATCTCTTGGAAACACCATATATTTT.

The CDR3 loop reads CASSLTGGRDNEQFF. The CDR3 DNA sequence: TGTGCCAGCAGCTTGACAGGGGGCCGAGACAATGAGCAGTTCTTC. V usage is TRBV5-6 and J usage is TRBJ2-1; TRBD1 agrees at 9 bases. The CDR3 is made up of 15 amino acids. Unmatched junction bases numbered 4, after V lost 1 base and J lost 5 bases. Germline loops: CDR1 SGHDT, CDR2 YYEEEE.

The chain recombines TRBV11-2 with TRBJ1-1, with D maybe TRBD1 (5 bases). Trimming took 1 base from V and 2 from J, leaving 11 bases between them. Germline V gene sequence: CDR1 SGHAT, CDR2 FQNNGV. This CDR3 contains 15 residues. The CDR3 region is CASSLVGGLNTEAFF. The CDR3 coding sequence is TGTGCCAGCAGCTTAGTGGGGGGACTAAACACTGAAGCTTTCTTT.

This chain connects TRBV11-2 to TRBJ1-4; no definite D call. Per germline, CDR1 SGHAT and CDR2 FQNNGV. V dropped 2 bases and J dropped 9 bases, with 16 bases sitting between them. The CDR3 spans 15 residues. The CDR3 reads CASSLIRGKTKKLFF. Here the CDR3 DNA reads TGTGCCAGCAGCTTAATCCGCGGAAAGACGAAAAAACTGTTTTTT.

The chain has TRBV4-1 and TRBJ2-7, with 11 nucleotides matching TRBD2. The CDR3 contains 15 residues. Germline V gives CDR1 MGHRA, CDR2 YSYEKL. V shed 3 bases and J 3 bases; nucleotides not matched to a gene: 4. The CDR3 spells CASSQSSGGIYEQYF. The DNA for the CDR3 is TGCGCCAGCAGCCAGTCTAGCGGGGGGATCTACGAGCAGTACTTC.